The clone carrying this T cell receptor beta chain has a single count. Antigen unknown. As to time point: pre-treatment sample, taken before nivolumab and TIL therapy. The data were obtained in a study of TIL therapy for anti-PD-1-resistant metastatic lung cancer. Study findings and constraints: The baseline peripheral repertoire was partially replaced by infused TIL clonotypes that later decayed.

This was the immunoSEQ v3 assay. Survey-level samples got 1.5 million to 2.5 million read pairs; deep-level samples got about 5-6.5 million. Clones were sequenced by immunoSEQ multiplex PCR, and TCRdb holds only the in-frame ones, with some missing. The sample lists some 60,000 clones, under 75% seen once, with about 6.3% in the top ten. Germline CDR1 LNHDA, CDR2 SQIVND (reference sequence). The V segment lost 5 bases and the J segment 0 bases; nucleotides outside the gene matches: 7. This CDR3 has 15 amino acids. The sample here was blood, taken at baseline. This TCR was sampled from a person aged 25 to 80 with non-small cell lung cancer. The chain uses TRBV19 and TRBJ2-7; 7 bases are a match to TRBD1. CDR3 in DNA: TGTGCCAGTAGTTTAGGCCGGGACAGCTCCTACGAGCAGTACTTC. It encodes CASSLGRDSSYEQYF.